The text below deals with one T cell receptor (beta chain). The antigen remains undetermined. J was trimmed by 6 bases and V by 4 bases; bases with no gene match: 1. Germline V gene sequence: CDR1 SQVTM, CDR2 ANQGSEA. The CDR3 consists of 11 residues. This sample stems from a study of cytomegalovirus exposure and HLA in healthy donors. Study-wide results and limits: A reported reduction in N-insertions relative to the 666-donor mean was seen in an Asian-associated ancestry cluster in a later analysis.

The PCR had 60 Vbeta and 13 Jbeta primers. The table came from immunoSEQ multiplex PCR; TCRdb's copy has only in-frame clones and leaves some out. Of about 120,000 clones listed, more than 60% are singletons. This chain uses TRBV29-1 with TRBJ2-7, with 9 bases fitting TRBD1. The TCR comes from a woman aged 40 to 50 in good health and CMV-seropositive. Sequencing was done on a sample of PBMCs. The CDR3 region is CSVGDRAEQYF. For the CDR3, the DNA is TGCAGCGTTGGGGACAGGGCCGAGCAGTACTTC.